The text below deals with one T cell receptor beta chain. This record belongs to a study of cytomegalovirus exposure and HLA in healthy donors. Primers: 60 Vbeta forward and 13 Jbeta reverse. TCRdb's table, derived via immunoSEQ multiplex PCR, lists solely in-frame clones and lacks some. The data contain approximately 150,000 clones, less than 90% of them singletons. This CDR3 contains 16 residues. Germline CDR1 and CDR2: SNHLY and FYNNEI. The chain couples TRBV2 to TRBJ2-5; TRBD2 aligns across 8 bases. The J call may be mistaken, given a closer DNA end match to TRBJ2-7. Specimen: PBMCs. The sequence came from a man aged 25 to 45 in good health and CMV-seronegative. The DNA for the CDR3 is TGTGCCAGCAGTGAAGTTATAGCCAGCGGGAGCTACGAGCAGTACTTC. It is translated as CASSEVIASGSYEQYF.